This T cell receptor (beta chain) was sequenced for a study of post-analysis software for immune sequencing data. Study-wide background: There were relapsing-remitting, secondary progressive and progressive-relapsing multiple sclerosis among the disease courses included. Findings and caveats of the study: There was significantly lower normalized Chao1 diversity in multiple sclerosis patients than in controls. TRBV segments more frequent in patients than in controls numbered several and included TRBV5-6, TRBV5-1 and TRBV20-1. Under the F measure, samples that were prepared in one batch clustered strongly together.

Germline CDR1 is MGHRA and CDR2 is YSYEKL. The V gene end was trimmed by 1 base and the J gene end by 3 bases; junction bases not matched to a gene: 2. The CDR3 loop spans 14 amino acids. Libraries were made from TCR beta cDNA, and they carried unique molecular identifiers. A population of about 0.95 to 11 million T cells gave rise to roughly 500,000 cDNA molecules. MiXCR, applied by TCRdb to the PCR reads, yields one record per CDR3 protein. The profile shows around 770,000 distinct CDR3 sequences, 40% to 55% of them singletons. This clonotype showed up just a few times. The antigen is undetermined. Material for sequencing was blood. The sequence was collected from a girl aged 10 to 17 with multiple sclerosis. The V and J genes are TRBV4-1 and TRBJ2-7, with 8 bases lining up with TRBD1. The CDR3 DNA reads TGCGCCAGCAGCCAAGGGACAGGGATCTACGAGCAGTACTTC. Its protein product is CASSQGTGIYEQYF.